These 2 T cell receptor beta chains were sequenced from one sample in a study of T cells in localized non-small cell lung cancer (dated by TCRdb to about 2020). Libraries came from the immunoSEQ multiplex PCR assay. What TCRdb holds here is the immuneACCESS table cut down to in-frame rearrangements. Part of the clones is not present; checked against another copy, under half of the missing clones reflect an unresolved V gene, and the others are unexplained. The sample data list 40,000 to 65,000 clones, and approximately 88% of these were observed just once. The leading ten clones occupy 15% to 20% of the sample. Here the sequenced sample was peripheral blood mononuclear cells, taken before any cancer treatment. The receptor source for this set is a man between 35 and 75 years old with stage III lung adenocarcinoma.

The chain employs TRBV7-9 and TRBJ1-1, with TRBD1 as a possible D gene (5 bases). The CDR3 is made up of 14 amino acids. V shed 3 bases and J shed 5 bases, with 13 bases lying between them. In germline, CDR1 is SEHNR, CDR2 FQNEAQ (reference sequence). The CDR3 region is CASSLSPGSTEAFF. The CDR3 nucleotides read TGTGCCAGCAGCTTGAGTCCAGGGAGTACTGAAGCTTTCTTT.

This clone occurred once. This chain connects TRBV5-1 to TRBJ1-3; D ambiguous. V was cut by 2 bases and J by 0 bases, with 6 bases left in between. Germline assignment: CDR1 SGHRS and CDR2 YFSETQ. The CDR3 sequence is 14 residues long. This chain's CDR3 is CASSFGNSGNTIYF. Written as DNA, the CDR3 is TGCGCCAGCAGCTTCGGTAACTCTGGAAACACCATATATTTT.